This TCR beta chain was sequenced in a study of blood T cell repertoires in COVID-19. Study details: Spain, Italy and the United States supplied samples that represented acute and convalescent COVID-19. From T cells, B-cell-depleted T cells, or PBMCs came the material, which was cDNA or gDNA.

CDR1 DFQATT and CDR2 SNEGSKA come from the germline V gene (reference sequence). Trimming cost V 8 bases and J 7 bases; bases outside gene matches: 5. CDR3 length: 11 residues. This clone has a handful of counts. TCRdb's table, derived via immunoSEQ multiplex PCR, lists solely in-frame clones and lacks some. The data contain approximately 100,000 clones, more than 65% of them singletons. This chain links TRBV20-1 with TRBJ2-4; TRBD1 matches 7 bases. This TCR came from a man aged 55 to 70 with acute or convalescent COVID-19. Sequencing was carried out using peripheral blood. CDR3 sequence (DNA): TGCAGTTATGACAGGGAGAACATTCAGTACTTC. Translation gives CSYDRENIQYF.